This TCR beta chain was sequenced during a study of T-cell reconstitution after alpha-beta-depleted transplantation in children. It was with unique molecular identifiers that the TCRbeta library was prepared. TCRdb fed the PCR reads into MiXCR, producing one record per CDR3 protein. The sample includes about 610,000 distinct CDR3 sequences, over 9.5% of them seen just once. The material was PBMCs from the stem cell graft donor, obtained from the stem cell graft. This clonotype originated in a human donor who donated a stem cell graft to a child with acute myeloid leukemia.

The CDR3 loop is CASSFGLAGIYNEQFF. The CDR3 DNA follows: TGTGCCAGCAGTTTCGGACTAGCGGGGATATACAATGAGCAGTTCTTC. The chain recombines TRBV7-2 with TRBJ2-1; 12 bases line up with TRBD2. Trimming removed 6 bases from V and 4 bases from J; junction bases left unmatched: 7. From germline, CDR1 is SGHTA and CDR2 FQGNSA. This CDR3 region has 16 residues.